This TCR beta chain emerged from a study of response to subunit inactivated influenza vaccine. Findings and caveats of the study: Authors suggested few new T cells are recruited by each seasonal influenza vaccination.

Trimming shortened V by 7 bases and J by 3 bases, and 11 bases separated the two germline ends. The CDR3 runs to 13 residues. Germline V CDR1 and CDR2: SGHRS, YFSETQ. TCRdb re-derived calls from the RT-PCR reads in MiXCR, one entry per CDR3 protein. In the table there are 400,000 to 650,000 distinct CDR3 sequences, 6% to 9% of which are singletons. This clonotype has a handful of counts. The antigen remains unidentified. The chain is built from TRBV5-1 and TRBJ2-1, with a possible D match to TRBD2 (7 bases). The receptor was derived from a man in his fifties or sixties who received an inactivated influenza vaccine. The sample was PBMCs from blood, taken less than 30 months after vaccination. In DNA form, the CDR3 reads TGCGCCAGCGGGGGGGACAACTACAATGAGCAGTTCTTC. It is translated as CASGGDNYNEQFF.